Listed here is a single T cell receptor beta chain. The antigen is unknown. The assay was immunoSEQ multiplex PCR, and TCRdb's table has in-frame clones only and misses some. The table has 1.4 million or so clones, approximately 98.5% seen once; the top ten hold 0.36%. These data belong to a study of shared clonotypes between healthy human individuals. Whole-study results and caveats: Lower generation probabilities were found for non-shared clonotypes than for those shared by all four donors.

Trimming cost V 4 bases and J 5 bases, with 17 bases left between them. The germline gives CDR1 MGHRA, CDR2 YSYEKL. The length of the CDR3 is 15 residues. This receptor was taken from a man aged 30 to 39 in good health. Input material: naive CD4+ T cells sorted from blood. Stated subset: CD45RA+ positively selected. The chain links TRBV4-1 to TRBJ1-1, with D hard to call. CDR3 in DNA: TGCGCCAGCAGCCCGATAGGGCCCCTGGGGACTGAAGCTTTCTTT. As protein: CASSPIGPLGTEAFF.